A selection of T cell receptor beta chains follows, all from one sample in a study of shared clonotypes between healthy human individuals. TCRdb's copy holds only in-frame clones and misses some; the assay was immunoSEQ multiplex PCR. The sample has over a million clones; roughly 96% are singletons. The source material was naive CD4+ T cells sorted from blood. The receptors come from a young man in good health. Each CDR3 is given with its conserved first and last residue. D genes are given only for firm matches. Size is stated for part of the rows, as once, few or many counts, or as a class when the clone is expanded.

J gene | D gene | V gene | CDR3 length | clone size | CDR3 protein | CDR3 DNA
TRBJ2-1 | TRBD2 | TRBV7-9 | 15 | once | CASSPSGSIYNEQFF | TGTGCCAGCAGCCCTAGCGGGAGTATCTACAATGAGCAGTTCTTC
TRBJ2-5 | TRBD2 | TRBV9 | 19 | - | CASSVAPGLAGGPQETQYF | TGTGCCAGCAGCGTAGCCCCGGGACTAGCGGGAGGGCCCCAAGAGACCCAGTACTTC
TRBJ2-3 | - | TRBV5-1 | 14 | once | CASSLVAVADTQYF | TGCGCCAGCAGCTTGGTAGCCGTGGCAGATACGCAGTATTTT
TRBJ2-3 | - | TRBV28 | 12 | - | CASSFRADTQYF | TGTGCCAGCAGTTTTAGAGCAGATACGCAGTATTTT
TRBJ2-1 | - | TRBV14 | 13 | - | CASSQDLYNEQFF | TGTGCCAGCAGCCAAGATCTGTACAATGAGCAGTTCTTC
TRBJ1-2 | - | TRBV5-6 | 14 | - | CASSLAGRDYGYTF | TGTGCCAGCAGCTTGGCCGGCAGGGACTATGGCTACACCTTC
TRBJ2-5 | - | TRBV18 | 14 | - | CASSSLASQETQYF | TGTGCCAGCTCATCCTTAGCGTCCCAAGAGACCCAGTACTTC
TRBJ1-4 | TRBD1 | TRBV5-8 | 16 | - | CASSLGQGASGEKLFF | TGTGCCAGCAGCTTGGGACAGGGGGCATCAGGCGAAAAACTGTTTTTT
TRBJ1-2 | TRBD1 | TRBV11-2 | 14 | - | CASSTDRAGYGYTF | TGTGCCAGCAGCACGGACAGGGCGGGCTATGGCTACACCTTC
TRBJ2-2 | - | TRBV5-1 | 15 | - | CASSLDGPNTGELFF | TGCGCCAGCAGCTTGGACGGGCCCAACACCGGGGAGCTGTTTTTT
TRBJ1-3 | - | TRBV18 | 16 | - | CASSPRSGLEGNTIYF | TGTGCCAGCTCACCACGCTCTGGGTTAGAAGGAAACACCATATATTTT
TRBJ2-7 | - | TRBV9 | 14 | once | CASSVVSWSYEQYF | TGTGCCAGCAGCGTAGTTTCCTGGAGCTACGAGCAGTACTTC
TRBJ2-2 | TRBD1 | TRBV29-1 | 14 | once | CSVGSGTDTGELFF | TGCAGCGTGGGTTCCGGGACAGACACCGGGGAGCTGTTTTTT
TRBJ1-5 | - | TRBV14 | 13 | - | CASSQGPYQPQHF | TGTGCCAGCAGCCAAGGGCCCTATCAGCCCCAGCATTTT
TRBJ1-1 | - | TRBV7-9 | 14 | - | CASSLPLRSTEAFF | TGTGCCAGCAGTTTGCCCCTAAGGAGCACTGAAGCTTTCTTT
TRBJ2-1 | TRBD2 | TRBV4-3 | 17 | - | CASSQIGRSGSQNEQFF | TGCGCCAGCAGCCAAATCGGCAGAAGCGGGAGTCAAAATGAGCAGTTCTTC
TRBJ1-1 | - | TRBV2 | 12 | - | CASSQGWTEAFF | TGTGCCAGCAGTCAGGGGTGGACTGAAGCTTTCTTT
TRBJ2-3 | TRBD1 | TRBV5-1 | 16 | - | CASSLAGTGGKDTQYF | TGCGCCAGCAGCTTAGCCGGGACAGGGGGCAAAGATACGCAGTATTTT
TRBJ2-1 | TRBD1 | TRBV27 | 16 | - | CASSLLTGTGYNEQFF | TGTGCCAGCAGTTTGCTTACCGGGACAGGCTACAATGAGCAGTTCTTC
TRBJ1-1 | - | TRBV6-1 | 13 | - | CASKKVRNTEAFF | TGTGCCAGCAAGAAGGTGAGGAACACTGAAGCTTTCTTT
TRBJ1-5 | - | TRBV28 | 13 | once | CASSLFLGQPQHF | TGTGCCAGCAGTTTATTTTTAGGACAGCCCCAGCATTTT
TRBJ1-2 | - | TRBV7-9 | 14 | - | CASSLEGGVYGYTF | TGTGCCAGCAGCTTAGAGGGGGGTGTCTATGGCTACACCTTC
TRBJ2-2 | - | TRBV5-8 | 15 | once | CASSPRGFGTGELFF | TGTGCCAGCAGCCCTAGGGGTTTTGGGACCGGGGAGCTGTTTTTT
TRBJ1-1 | - | TRBV10-1 | 14 | - | CASSRIRDGTEAFF | TGCGCCAGCAGCCGCATCCGGGACGGGACTGAAGCTTTCTTT
TRBJ1-2 | - | TRBV27 | 14 | - | CASSLLRGGRGYTF | TGTGCCAGCAGTTTATTACGGGGGGGAAGAGGCTACACCTTC
TRBJ1-2 | - | TRBV5-1 | 13 | - | CASSYDGGHGYTF | TGCGCCAGCAGCTATGATGGAGGACATGGCTACACCTTC
TRBJ2-7 | TRBD2 | TRBV18 | 16 | - | CASSPPGLADPYEQYF | TGTGCCAGCTCACCGCCGGGACTAGCGGATCCCTACGAGCAGTACTTC
TRBJ2-6 | - | TRBV6-4 | 14 | - | CASSDFAGANVLTF | TGTGCCAGCAGTGACTTTGCTGGGGCCAACGTCCTGACTTTC
TRBJ1-3 | - | TRBV28 | 15 | - | CASNLNRDSGNTIYF | TGTGCCAGCAATTTAAACAGAGACTCTGGAAACACCATATATTTT